Listed below are T cell receptor beta chains from one sample, sequenced in a study of T-cell memory formation after mild COVID-19. TCRdb called the 5' RACE reads again in MiXCR, with one record for every CDR3 protein. Among about half a million distinct CDR3 sequences listed, over 15% were seen once. Sequencing was done on a sample of PBMCs or a T cell subset sorted from them (not recorded which). The receptors derive from an adult woman who had mild COVID-19 (a few samples of this study predate the infection). Cell type and time point are not known. CDR3s include the opening cysteine and the closing phenylalanine or tryptophan. D genes are given only for firm matches. Rows give clone size only sometimes, using once, few, many, or a class for an expanded clone.

V	length	size	D	J	CDR3	DNA
TRBV6-5	13	few	NA	TRBJ2-2	CASSYGDTGELFF	TGTGCCAGCAGTTACGGGGACACCGGGGAGCTGTTTTTT
TRBV20-1	15	few	TRBD2	TRBJ2-7	CSARVGSGGSYEQYF	TGCAGTGCTAGAGTCGGTAGCGGGGGATCATACGAGCAGTACTTC
TRBV30	13	few	NA	TRBJ2-7	CAWNYGLSYEQYF	TGTGCCTGGAATTACGGGCTCTCCTACGAGCAGTACTTC
TRBV7-9	15	NA	NA	TRBJ2-7	CASSPPLRREAEQYF	TGTGCCAGCAGCCCGCCGCTGAGGAGGGAGGCCGAGCAGTACTTC
TRBV18	14	NA	NA	TRBJ2-7	CASSLRTFEYEQYF	TGTGCCAGCTCACTTCGGACATTCGAGTACGAGCAGTACTTC
TRBV24-1	12	few	NA	TRBJ1-2	CDTSTRAVGYTF	TGTGACACCAGTACCAGGGCAGTTGGCTACACCTTC
TRBV3-1	13	NA	NA	TRBJ1-2	CASSQQTASGYTF	TGTGCCAGCAGCCAGCAGACAGCCTCTGGCTACACCTTC
TRBV11-2	14	NA	NA	TRBJ1-5	CASSLDTQAQPQHF	TGTGCCAGCAGCTTAGACACCCAGGCTCAGCCCCAGCATTTT
TRBV7-2	15	many	NA	TRBJ2-1	CASSMGYLSYNEQFF	TGTGCCAGCAGCATGGGTTACCTTTCCTACAATGAGCAGTTCTTC
TRBV2	11	NA	NA	TRBJ2-7	CASSVNGEQYF	TGTGCCAGCAGCGTTAATGGCGAGCAGTACTTC
TRBV20-1	17	many	TRBD2	TRBJ2-3	CSARSRGVRPSTDTQYF	TGCAGTGCTAGAAGTCGGGGGGTTCGACCTAGCACAGATACGCAGTATTTT
TRBV7-2	16	NA	TRBD1	TRBJ1-1	CASSLAPTGLNTEAFF	TGTGCCAGCAGCTTAGCCCCGACAGGGCTGAACACTGAAGCTTTCTTT
TRBV24-1	14	NA	NA	TRBJ1-1	CATSPTGLNTEAFF	TGTGCCACCAGTCCTACGGGCCTGAACACTGAAGCTTTCTTT
TRBV7-6	17	once	TRBD2	TRBJ2-2	CASSPSAAGEDTGELFF	TGTGCCAGCAGCCCCAGTGCAGCGGGAGAGGACACCGGGGAGCTGTTTTTT
TRBV29-1	13	few	NA	TRBJ1-1	CSVDAQSNTEAFF	TGCAGCGTTGATGCACAATCAAACACTGAAGCTTTCTTT
TRBV5-1	15	few	TRBD1	TRBJ2-7	CASSLGPGQGGEQYF	TGCGCCAGCAGCTTGGGCCCGGGACAGGGGGGCGAGCAGTACTTC
TRBV5-1	13	few	NA	TRBJ2-3	CASSLRSKDTQYF	TGCGCCAGCAGCTTGCGGTCAAAAGATACGCAGTATTTT
TRBV19	17	NA	NA	TRBJ1-1	CASTATPAQMVTGEAFF	TGTGCCAGTACAGCAACCCCGGCACAGATGGTAACGGGTGAAGCTTTCTTT
TRBV6-6	16	NA	NA	TRBJ1-4	CASSYSIGGLNEKLFF	TGTGCCAGCAGTTACTCGATCGGGGGGCTGAATGAAAAACTGTTTTTT
TRBV5-1	13	few	TRBD2	TRBJ2-4	CASRPSGGAFQYF	TGCGCCAGCAGACCTAGCGGGGGGGCGTTTCAGTACTTC
TRBV9	12	few	TRBD1	TRBJ1-4	CASSVKQGRLFF	TGTGCCAGCAGCGTTAAACAGGGGCGACTGTTTTTT
TRBV12-3/TRBV12-4	16	NA	TRBD2	TRBJ2-7	CASSSRTSGSSYEQYF	TGTGCCAGCAGTTCCCGCACTAGCGGCAGTTCCTACGAGCAGTACTTC
TRBV5-1	15	many	NA	TRBJ2-6	CASSFDNSGANVLTF	TGCGCCAGCAGCTTTGACAACTCTGGGGCCAACGTCCTGACTTTC
TRBV18	13	NA	NA	TRBJ1-6	CASSGSPHSPLHF	TGTGCCAGCTCAGGGTCCCCTCATTCACCCCTCCACTTT
TRBV7-9	14	NA	NA	TRBJ2-1	CASNPRGGYNEQFF	TGTGCCAGCAACCCGAGGGGGGGGTATAATGAGCAGTTCTTC
TRBV9	14	few	NA	TRBJ2-2	CASSEGRVAGELFF	TGTGCCAGCAGCGAGGGACGGGTGGCCGGGGAGCTGTTTTTT
TRBV24-1	16	few	TRBD2	TRBJ2-1	CATSDPKRGGQDEQFF	TGTGCCACCAGTGATCCCAAGCGGGGGGGCCAGGATGAGCAGTTCTTC
TRBV5-1	15	NA	TRBD2	TRBJ2-3	CASSAGGPGTDTQYF	TGCGCCAGCAGCGCGGGGGGGCCGGGAACAGATACGCAGTATTTT
TRBV12-3/TRBV12-4	13	NA	NA	TRBJ1-1	CASTLRENTEAFF	TGTGCCAGCACCCTGAGAGAGAACACTGAAGCTTTCTTT